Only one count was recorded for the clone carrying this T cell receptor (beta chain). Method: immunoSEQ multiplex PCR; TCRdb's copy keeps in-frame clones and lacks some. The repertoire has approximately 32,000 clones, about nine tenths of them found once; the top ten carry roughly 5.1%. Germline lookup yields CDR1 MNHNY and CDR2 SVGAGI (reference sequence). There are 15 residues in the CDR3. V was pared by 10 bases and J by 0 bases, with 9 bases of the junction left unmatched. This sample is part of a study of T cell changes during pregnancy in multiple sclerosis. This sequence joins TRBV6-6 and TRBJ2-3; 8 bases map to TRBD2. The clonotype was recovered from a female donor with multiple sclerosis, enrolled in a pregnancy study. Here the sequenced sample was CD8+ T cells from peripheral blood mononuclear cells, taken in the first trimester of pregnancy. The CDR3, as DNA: TGTGCCACAGTACCGCCTAGCGGGAGCACAGATACGCAGTATTTT. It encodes CATVPPSGSTDTQYF.